This T cell receptor beta chain was identified in a study of a mutant IDH1 vaccine in newly diagnosed glioma. For the study at large: Patients received eight vaccinations in weeks 1, 3, 5, 7, 11, 15, 19, 23. Before enrollment, patients got radiotherapy alone, temozolomide alone, or mostly the combination.

Regarding this clone: Its antigen is still unknown.

V gave up 2 bases and J gave up 6 bases, with 8 bases separating them. The germline CDR1 and CDR2 sequences are SGHVS and FNYEAQ. There are 13 residues in the CDR3. Time point of the sample: week 11, during vaccination. Doses comprised 300 ug of mutant IDH1 20-mer peptide each, plus topical imiquimod. Each donor presented with a new WHO grade 3 or 4 astrocytoma that tested IDH1-mutant and showed ATRX loss. Assay used: immunoSEQ multiplex PCR; TCRdb lists only in-frame clones, some missing. The repertoire holds some 52,000 clones, with around 90% as singletons. This receptor was taken from a man in his fifties with glioma. The specimen was PBMCs, collected from a glioma patient whose treatment included an IDH1 peptide vaccine. This chain uses TRBV7-6 with TRBJ2-1; D is unresolved. For the CDR3, the DNA is TGTGCCAGCAGCTTAAGTTGGTCCAATGAGCAGTTCTTC. Translated: CASSLSWSNEQFF.